This paragraph covers one TCR beta chain sequence. Antigen unknown. The junction does not match germline at one end; this may be a read error. This specimen belongs to a study of OX40 agonist ivuxolimab in advanced cancers. Profiled with immunoSEQ multiplex PCR; TCRdb holds only in-frame clones, not every one. The data hold fewer than 80,000 clones, with roughly nine tenths observed a single time. Germline V lookup: CDR1 SGHRS, CDR2 YFSETQ. This CDR3 has 13 amino acids. Study-wide findings and caveats: Near-lowest levels of clonal expansion characterized partial responders at 0.1-3.0 mg/kg.

This chain connects TRBV5-1 to TRBJ2-3; D not certain. The source is an adult with an advanced solid tumor such as melanoma, head and neck, liver or kidney cancer. Specimen: CD4+ or CD8+ T cells sorted from blood, collected in a trial of the OX40 agonist ivuxolimab. In DNA, the CDR3 is TGCGCCAGCACCTTGTGGGGCACAGATACGCAGTATTTT. It translates to CASTLWGTDTQYF.